Listed below are T cell receptor beta chains from one sample, sequenced in a study of blood T cell repertoires in COVID-19. Using immunoSEQ multiplex PCR, the repertoire was profiled, and TCRdb retains in-frame clones only, with some absent. Of about 180,000 clones listed, approximately 85% were seen once; the top ten hold around 6.2%. The source material was PBMCs or T cells enriched from blood (not recorded which). The source is a man aged 35-49 years who had recovered from COVID-19. Both conserved end residues are part of each CDR3. D genes are given only for firm matches. Clone size is stated in some rows and not others, as once, few, many or a class when expanded.

>TRBJ1-6|.|TRBD1|TRBV7-9
CASSTATGGAHNSPLHF
TGTGCCAGCAGCACTGCGACAGGGGGCGCGCATAATTCACCCCTCCACTTT
>TRBJ1-1|.|.|TRBV5-1
CASSLGQRLMNTEAFF
TGCGCCAGCAGCTTGGGACAGCGACTGATGAACACTGAAGCTTTCTTT
>TRBJ1-5|.|.|TRBV7-3
CASSLGHNQPQHF
TGTGCCAGCAGCTTAGGCCACAATCAGCCCCAGCATTTT
>TRBJ1-4|.|.|TRBV2
CASSVLGTREKLFF
TGTGCCAGCAGTGTGTTGGGAACTAGGGAAAAACTGTTTTTT
>TRBJ1-1|.|.|TRBV3-1/TRBV3-2
CASSQARRDTEAFF
TGTGCCAGCAGCCAAGCCCGGCGGGACACTGAAGCTTTCTTT
>TRBJ2-7|once|.|TRBV19
CASSQGLYPYEQYF
TGTGCCAGTTCCCAGGGGCTCTACCCCTACGAGCAGTACTTC
>TRBJ2-3|.|.|TRBV7-2
CASSLVLTHPPDTQYF
TGTGCCAGCAGCTTAGTACTTACCCACCCCCCAGATACGCAGTATTTT
>TRBJ1-6|.|.|TRBV5-4
CASSTGHSSSYNSPLHF
TGTGCCAGCAGCACGGGACACTCGAGCTCCTATAATTCACCCCTCCACTTT
>TRBJ1-4|.|.|TRBV6-5
CASSGGDEKLFF
TGTGCCAGCAGCGGGGGGGACGAAAAACTGTTTTTT
>TRBJ1-1|.|TRBD1|TRBV5-1
CASSWTGRNTEAFF
TGCGCCAGCAGCTGGACAGGACGGAACACTGAAGCTTTCTTT
>TRBJ1-4|.|.|TRBV19
CASSDQANEKLFF
TGTGCCAGTAGTGATCAGGCTAATGAAAAACTGTTTTTT
>TRBJ2-3|.|TRBD2|TRBV5-4
CASSIGTSGRDTDTQYF
TGTGCCAGCAGCATCGGGACTAGCGGGAGGGATACAGATACGCAGTATTTT
>TRBJ1-2|.|TRBD1|TRBV27
CASSGGQGYGYTF
TGTGCCAGCAGTGGGGGACAGGGCTATGGCTACACCTTC
>TRBJ2-1|few|TRBD2|TRBV11-2
CASSTEREVYNEQFF
TGTGCCAGCAGCACCGAGCGGGAGGTCTACAATGAGCAGTTCTTC
>TRBJ1-1|.|.|TRBV3-1/TRBV3-2
CASSQAQGGTEAFF
TGTGCCAGCAGCCAAGCGCAGGGCGGTACTGAAGCTTTCTTT
>TRBJ1-1|.|TRBD1|TRBV5-1
CASSWGQGNTEAFF
TGCGCCAGCAGCTGGGGACAGGGGAACACTGAAGCTTTCTTT
>TRBJ2-7|.|.|TRBV11-3
CASSQGTPFVDEQYF
TGTGCCAGCAGCCAGGGCACTCCCTTCGTGGACGAGCAGTACTTC
>TRBJ2-1|once|.|TRBV28
CASSISRVPNEQFF
TGTGCCAGCAGTATCTCCCGAGTCCCCAATGAGCAGTTCTTC
>TRBJ1-1|.|.|TRBV29-1
CSVLMDRVGAEAFF
TGCAGCGTTCTAATGGACCGCGTCGGGGCTGAAGCTTTCTTT
>TRBJ2-1|.|.|TRBV28
CASTLRGEQFF
TGTGCCAGCACCCTACGGGGGGAGCAGTTCTTC
>TRBJ1-1|.|.|TRBV11-3
CASSSPSRNTEAFF
TGTGCCAGCAGCTCCCCATCCAGGAACACTGAAGCTTTCTTT
>TRBJ1-2|once|TRBD1|TRBV27
CASSLSGGQGTMGYTF
TGTGCCAGCAGTTTATCCGGAGGACAGGGCACTATGGGCTACACCTTC
>TRBJ1-1|.|.|TRBV6-5
CAVKEVVDTEAFF
TGTGCCGTCAAAGAGGTGGTAGACACTGAAGCTTTCTTT
>TRBJ2-3|.|.|TRBV6-5
CASSWALLTDTQYF
TGTGCCAGCAGTTGGGCCCTACTCACAGATACGCAGTATTTT
>TRBJ1-1|.|.|TRBV7-9
CASRPPAAEAFF
TGTGCCAGCAGGCCCCCCGCGGCTGAAGCTTTCTTT
>TRBJ2-3|once|TRBD2|TRBV7-9
CASREPGLAATGTQYF
TGTGCCAGCAGAGAACCTGGACTAGCCGCTACAGGCACGCAGTATTTT
>TRBJ2-1|.|.|TRBV3-1/TRBV3-2
CASSQGISVAVEQFF
TGTGCCAGCAGCCAAGGGATCTCCGTTGCGGTTGAGCAGTTCTTC
>TRBJ2-2|.|.|TRBV27
CASSLGGVGELFF
TGTGCCAGCAGTTTAGGAGGAGTCGGGGAGCTGTTTTTT
>TRBJ1-5|few|TRBD1|TRBV7-6
CASSPGQGPYQPQHF
TGTGCCAGCAGCCCCGGACAGGGGCCGTATCAGCCCCAGCATTTT
>TRBJ2-7|.|.|TRBV2
CASSDHGGDYEQYF
TGTGCCAGCAGTGACCACGGGGGAGACTACGAGCAGTACTTC
>TRBJ1-3|.|TRBD1|TRBV4-1
CASSRGTGTVENTIYF
TGCGCCAGCAGCCGTGGTACAGGGACAGTAGAAAACACCATATATTTT
>TRBJ1-2|.|.|TRBV5-1
CASSGARGYTF
TGCGCCAGCAGCGGGGCTAGGGGCTACACCTTC
>TRBJ2-1|.|.|TRBV28
CASSYIMSSYNEQFF
TGTGCCAGCAGTTATATCATGAGCTCCTACAATGAGCAGTTCTTC
>TRBJ1-5|.|.|TRBV27
CAISGSSSNQPQHF
TGTGCCATTTCGGGGTCGTCCAGCAATCAGCCCCAGCATTTT
>TRBJ1-6|.|.|TRBV18
CASSPAASNSPLHF
TGTGCCAGCTCACCAGCTGCGAGTAATTCACCCCTCCACTTT
>TRBJ1-5|.|TRBD1|TRBV29-1
CSVGQGSSNQPQHF
TGCAGCGTCGGACAGGGTTCTAGCAATCAGCCCCAGCATTTT
>TRBJ1-1|.|.|TRBV10-2
CASLRSRGMDTEAFF
TGCGCCAGCCTAAGGAGCAGGGGTATGGACACTGAAGCTTTCTTT
>TRBJ1-2|.|.|TRBV14
CASSPRSGLGYGYTF
TGTGCCAGCAGCCCCAGGAGCGGGCTAGGATATGGCTACACCTTC
>TRBJ2-7|.|TRBD1|TRBV11-3
CASRKEDRGPYEQYF
TGTGCCAGCAGGAAAGAGGACAGGGGGCCCTACGAGCAGTACTTC
>TRBJ1-1|.|.|TRBV6-5
CASSYRGNTEAFF
TGTGCCAGCAGTTACAGGGGGAACACTGAAGCTTTCTTT
>TRBJ2-2|.|TRBD1|TRBV9
CASSSRQGSDTGELFF
TGTGCCAGCAGCTCTCGACAGGGGTCGGACACCGGGGAGCTGTTTTTT
>TRBJ2-3|.|TRBD2|TRBV5-1
CASLGTSGEADTQYF
TGCGCCAGCCTTGGGACTAGCGGGGAAGCAGATACGCAGTATTTT
>TRBJ1-6|.|.|TRBV30
CAWRQGYSPLHF
TGTGCCTGGAGACAGGGATATTCACCCCTCCACTTT
>TRBJ2-7|.|TRBD2|TRBV3-1/TRBV3-2
CASSREGAASYEQYF
TGTGCCAGCAGCCGGGAGGGCGCAGCCTCCTACGAGCAGTACTTC
>TRBJ1-2|few|.|TRBV19
CASSSTGWPNYGYTF
TGTGCCAGTAGTTCAACAGGGTGGCCTAACTATGGCTACACCTTC
>TRBJ1-3|.|.|TRBV2
CASSSSRTRSGNTIYF
TGTGCCAGCAGTTCAAGCCGGACACGCTCTGGAAACACCATATATTTT
>TRBJ2-3|.|.|TRBV7-9
CASSIDGADTQYF
TGTGCCAGCAGCATTGATGGAGCAGATACGCAGTATTTT
>TRBJ1-2|.|.|TRBV29-1
CSARHGAGEGYTF
TGCAGCGCAAGACATGGGGCAGGGGAAGGCTACACCTTC
>TRBJ1-2|few|TRBD1|TRBV30
CAGTGLGYGYTF
TGTGCCGGGACAGGGTTGGGCTATGGCTACACCTTC
>TRBJ1-4|.|TRBD1|TRBV11-3
CASSLWQGDEKLFF
TGTGCCAGCAGCTTATGGCAGGGGGATGAAAAACTGTTTTTT
>TRBJ1-1|.|.|TRBV19
CASIHGSIQTNTEAFF
TGTGCCAGTATCCACGGTTCAATACAGACGAACACTGAAGCTTTCTTT